The rows below give T cell receptor beta chains drawn from one sample of a study of cytomegalovirus exposure and HLA in healthy donors. Assay used: immunoSEQ multiplex PCR; TCRdb lists only in-frame clones, some missing. The sample lists about 260,000 clones; around 65% were seen once. Input material: PBMCs. The receptors were sampled from a female donor in good health and CMV-seronegative. Both conserved end residues are part of each CDR3. The D gene is left open where the match is weak. Clone sizes are given selectively: once, few, many, or a class where the clone is expanded.

abundance	v_gene	d_gene	j_gene	CDR3aa	CDR3nt
.	TRBV27	TRBD2	TRBJ2-3	CASSLGGLDTQYF	TGTGCCAGCAGTTTGGGGGGGTTAGATACGCAGTATTTT
.	TRBV5-1	TRBD1	TRBJ1-4	CASSGDRGDEKLFF	TGCGCCAGCAGCGGTGACAGGGGAGACGAAAAACTGTTTTTT
.	TRBV30	.	TRBJ1-4	CAWQNAGEGDEKLFF	TGTGCCTGGCAAAACGCGGGAGAGGGGGACGAAAAACTGTTTTTT
.	TRBV6-5	.	TRBJ1-2	CASSYSGGEGREFYTF	TGTGCCAGCAGTTACTCGGGCGGGGAGGGACGAGAGTTCTACACCTTC
.	TRBV5-1	.	TRBJ2-3	CASSWGLLKGNTQYF	TGCGCCAGCAGCTGGGGACTCCTTAAGGGAAATACGCAGTATTTT
.	TRBV28	.	TRBJ1-1	CASRGGSAGTEAFF	TGTGCCAGCAGGGGGGGGTCGGCGGGCACTGAAGCTTTCTTT
.	TRBV5-1	TRBD2	TRBJ2-5	CASSLGTRRETQYF	TGCGCCAGCAGCTTAGGGACTAGAAGAGAGACCCAGTACTTC
.	TRBV25-1	.	TRBJ1-1	CASSARATEAFF	TGTGCCAGCAGCGCCAGGGCCACTGAAGCTTTCTTT
.	TRBV11-3	TRBD2	TRBJ2-7	CASSFLAGGREQYF	TGTGCCAGCAGCTTTCTAGCGGGAGGGCGAGAGCAGTACTTC
few	TRBV5-1	TRBD1	TRBJ1-6	CASSLTGQGAPPLHF	TGCGCCAGCAGCTTAACGGGACAGGGGGCTCCACCCCTCCACTTT
few	TRBV5-1	.	TRBJ2-3	CASSLQGLADTQYF	TGCGCCAGCAGCTTGCAGGGATTAGCAGATACGCAGTATTTT
few	TRBV9	.	TRBJ2-3	CASSVYPDTQYF	TGTGCCAGCAGCGTCTACCCAGATACGCAGTATTTT
.	TRBV7-2	TRBD2	TRBJ2-5	CASSSTSGRQETQYF	TGTGCCAGCAGCTCGACTAGCGGGAGACAAGAGACCCAGTACTTC
once	TRBV6-1	TRBD2	TRBJ2-7	CASSEDPGGRGGYEQYF	TGTGCCAGCAGTGAAGATCCGGGGGGGCGGGGAGGCTACGAGCAGTACTTC
.	TRBV5-1	TRBD2	TRBJ2-7	CASSLALTSGTYEQYF	TGCGCCAGCAGCTTGGCCCTGACTAGCGGGACCTACGAGCAGTACTTC
.	TRBV11-2	.	TRBJ1-3	CASSPEGNTIYF	TGTGCCAGCAGCCCCGAGGGAAACACCATATATTTT
.	TRBV6-1	TRBD1	TRBJ1-4	CASSDTRDRYEKLFF	TGTGCCAGCAGTGATACCCGGGACAGATACGAAAAACTGTTTTTT
.	TRBV27	.	TRBJ1-1	CASSFTYRAGNTEAFF	TGTGCCAGCAGTTTCACTTACAGGGCGGGGAACACTGAAGCTTTCTTT
.	TRBV12-5	.	TRBJ2-7	CASGLEGGPYEQYF	TGTGCTAGTGGTTTGGAGGGGGGGCCCTACGAGCAGTACTTC
.	TRBV18	TRBD1	TRBJ2-7	CASSPLGRDRGTYEQYF	TGTGCCAGCTCACCATTAGGACGGGACAGGGGAACCTACGAGCAGTACTTC
.	TRBV4-1	.	TRBJ2-5	CASSQRLPGQAGEQYF	TGCGCCAGCAGCCAACGACTACCGGGACAGGCGGGGGAGCAGTACTTC
.	TRBV5-1	.	TRBJ2-7	CASSLGTSSYEQYF	TGCGCCAGCAGCTTGGGGACAAGCTCCTACGAGCAGTACTTC
.	TRBV4-2	.	TRBJ2-1	CASSHLGAGLKSYNEQFF	TGTGCCAGCAGCCATTTAGGGGCCGGGCTAAAGTCCTACAATGAGCAGTTCTTC
.	TRBV6-1	.	TRBJ1-1	CASSTDRPNTEAFF	TGTGCCAGCAGTACCGACAGACCGAACACTGAAGCTTTCTTT
.	TRBV19	TRBD1	TRBJ2-4	CASSIAGTGAKNIQYF	TGTGCCAGTAGTATAGCCGGGACAGGGGCCAAAAACATTCAGTACTTC
.	TRBV6-1	TRBD2	TRBJ2-3	CASSDLAGTTDTQYF	TGTGCCAGCAGTGACCTAGCGGGAACCACAGATACGCAGTATTTT
.	TRBV14	.	TRBJ2-3	CASSQDRAGARRDTQYF	TGTGCCAGCAGCCAAGATCGCGCAGGGGCACGGAGAGATACGCAGTATTTT
.	TRBV7-9	.	TRBJ1-1	CSSSLDPGTEAFF	TGTTCCAGCAGCTTAGATCCGGGCACTGAAGCTTTCTTT
.	TRBV5-1	.	TRBJ2-5	CASSLGGGETQYF	TGCGCCAGCAGCTTAGGTGGGGGGGAGACCCAGTACTTC
.	TRBV18	.	TRBJ1-1	CASSEQVGNTEAFF	TGTGCCAGCTCAGAACAGGTCGGGAACACTGAAGCTTTCTTT
.	TRBV7-2	.	TRBJ2-3	CASSLGLGTDTQYF	TGTGCCAGCAGCTTAGGACTCGGCACAGATACGCAGTATTTT
.	TRBV5-1	TRBD2	TRBJ2-7	CASSPEGLAGGYEQYF	TGCGCCAGCAGCCCTGAGGGACTAGCGGGAGGCTACGAGCAGTACTTC
.	TRBV2	TRBD1	TRBJ2-7	CASRRDRGSYEQYF	TGTGCCAGCAGGAGGGACAGGGGATCCTACGAGCAGTACTTC
few	TRBV28	TRBD1	TRBJ2-5	CASRPETGVGTQYF	TGTGCCAGCAGGCCCGAAACAGGGGTCGGGACCCAGTACTTC
.	TRBV5-4	TRBD2	TRBJ2-7	CASSTGLAAGYEQYF	TGTGCCAGCAGCACTGGACTAGCGGCGGGCTACGAGCAGTACTTC
.	TRBV15	.	TRBJ2-1	CATRRLSRNEQFF	TGTGCCACCCGGCGGCTAAGCCGCAATGAGCAGTTCTTC
.	TRBV28	TRBD1	TRBJ2-7	CASTSRGPRGEQYF	TGTGCCAGCACATCTAGGGGGCCTAGGGGGGAGCAGTACTTC
.	TRBV7-7	.	TRBJ2-1	CASSRKAGNEQFF	TGTGCCAGCAGCCGTAAAGCCGGGAATGAGCAGTTCTTC
.	TRBV7-9	TRBD2	TRBJ2-2	CASSSLAGNTGELFF	TGTGCCAGCAGCTCATTAGCGGGGAACACCGGGGAGCTGTTTTTT
once	TRBV28	TRBD2	TRBJ2-3	CATLEAGRTDTQYF	TGTGCCACCTTAGAAGCGGGGCGCACAGATACGCAGTATTTT
.	TRBV5-1	.	TRBJ2-5	CASSLGGEQETQYF	TGCGCCAGCAGCTTGGGTGGAGAACAAGAGACCCAGTACTTC
.	TRBV11-2	TRBD2	TRBJ2-1	CACSDTSGTAEQFF	TGTGCCTGCAGCGATACTAGCGGGACGGCTGAGCAGTTCTTC
.	TRBV6-5	TRBD1	TRBJ1-4	CASSYGGTGDGEKLFF	TGTGCCAGCAGTTATGGTGGGACAGGGGATGGGGAAAAACTGTTTTTT
few	TRBV6-6	.	TRBJ1-3	CASIPQGAVGNTIYF	TGTGCCAGCATTCCGCAAGGGGCAGTTGGAAACACCATATATTTT
.	TRBV28	TRBD1	TRBJ2-3	CASSDRGPTDTQYF	TGTGCCAGCAGCGATAGGGGGCCCACAGATACGCAGTATTTT
.	TRBV18	.	TRBJ1-5	CASSPNTKPNSNQPQHF	TGTGCCAGCTCACCAAACACGAAACCAAATAGCAATCAGCCCCAGCATTTT
.	TRBV9	.	TRBJ2-1	CASTPRGEALNEQFF	TGTGCCAGCACCCCGAGAGGGGAGGCACTCAATGAGCAGTTCTTC
.	TRBV6-5	TRBD1	TRBJ2-1	CASSRTGDNEQFF	TGTGCCAGCAGTCGGACAGGGGACAATGAGCAGTTCTTC
.	TRBV11-3	.	TRBJ1-2	CASSLRVDRQGYTF	TGTGCCAGCAGCTTAAGAGTGGACAGACAAGGCTACACCTTC
.	TRBV10-1	.	TRBJ2-5	CASSESPGGETQYF	TGCGCCAGCAGTGAGTCCCCAGGTGGAGAGACCCAGTACTTC
.	TRBV28	.	TRBJ2-1	CASSPAGSSYNEQFF	TGTGCCAGCAGTCCGGCGGGGAGCTCCTACAATGAGCAGTTCTTC
.	TRBV5-1	TRBD2	TRBJ2-5	CASSSLAGGLGETQYF	TGCGCCAGCAGCTCCCTAGCGGGAGGGCTTGGGGAGACCCAGTACTTC
.	TRBV2	TRBD2	TRBJ2-3	CGGTNSTSTDTQYF	TGTGGGGGGACTAACAGTACTAGCACAGATACGCAGTATTTT
.	TRBV5-6	.	TRBJ2-1	CASSLKWASDEQFF	TGTGCCAGCAGCCTAAAGTGGGCTAGCGATGAGCAGTTCTTC
.	TRBV9	TRBD2	TRBJ2-5	CASSEGVASGSMQTQYF	TGTGCCAGCAGCGAGGGTGTGGCTAGCGGGAGCATGCAGACCCAGTACTTC